This TCR beta chain was sequenced in a study of T cell responses to AZD1222 COVID-19 vaccine. The study's findings and limits: In a largely white British group with more females than males, clonal diversity was possibly underestimated.

Points on this clone: As yet, its antigen is unknown.

V was pared by 4 bases and J by 0 bases, with 17 bases between. The CDR3 sequence is 16 residues long. Germline lookup yields CDR1 SGHRS and CDR2 YFSETQ. The data were produced by immunoSEQ multiplex PCR, yet TCRdb's version contains in-frame clones alone and is incomplete. The sample lists about 110,000 clones, nearly 90% seen once, with about 4.8% in the top ten. This TCR was sampled from an adult in good health. The V call is TRBV5-1, the J call TRBJ2-7; possibly TRBD2 for D (6 bases). Sample: peripheral blood, taken on day 0 of AZD1222 vaccination. The DNA for the CDR3 is TGCGCCAGCAGCCCCGGGTCCGCGGGAAGCTCCTACGAGCAGTACTTC. This gives the protein CASSPGSAGSSYEQYF.